Listed below are T cell receptor beta chains from one sample, sequenced in a study of T cells after yellow fever vaccination. In TCRdb, the 5' RACE reads were re-called with MiXCR into one record per CDR3 protein. The repertoire holds 200,000 to 250,000 distinct CDR3 sequences, more than 3% seen once, with about 3.3% in the top ten. Here the sequenced sample was CD4+ T cells sorted from PBMCs, taken 10 days after the yellow fever booster vaccination. These receptor sequences come from a man aged 18 to 29 who received the YFV17D yellow fever vaccine. Each CDR3 is given with its conserved first and last residue. D genes are given only for firm matches. Rows may omit the clone size; those that give it use once, few, many or a size class.

V gene	D gene	J gene	clone size	CDR3 DNA	CDR3 protein
TRBV4-3	-	TRBJ2-3	many	TGCGCCAGCAGCCAAGTGCTCCTAGAGGGCACAGATACGCAGTATTTT	CASSQVLLEGTDTQYF
TRBV20-1	-	TRBJ1-1	-	TGCAGTGCTCCTGTCGGGGGACTTCTGAACACTGAAGCTTTCTTT	CSAPVGGLLNTEAFF
TRBV5-5	TRBD1	TRBJ1-2	-	TGTGCCAGCAGCCCCAGCAGGGGGCGAAACTATGGCTACACCTTC	CASSPSRGRNYGYTF
TRBV19	-	TRBJ1-5	few	TGTGCCAGTAAATTCAATTGGAAAGGGCAGCCCCAGCATTTT	CASKFNWKGQPQHF
TRBV2	-	TRBJ2-6	many	TGTGCCAGCAGTGAAAGGGACAACGTCCTGACTTTC	CASSERDNVLTF
TRBV5-1	TRBD1	TRBJ1-2	few	TGCGCCAGCAGCTTCGAACCTCCGGGACAGGGGAGGGGCTACACCTTC	CASSFEPPGQGRGYTF
TRBV7-2	-	TRBJ2-5	-	TGTGCCAGCAGCTTAGCGCTCGGACGGGGGCAAGAGACCCAGTACTTC	CASSLALGRGQETQYF
TRBV24-1	TRBD1	TRBJ1-5	many	TGTGCCACGCAACAGGGGGACAATCAGCCCCAGCATTTT	CATQQGDNQPQHF
TRBV5-4	TRBD2	TRBJ2-7	few	TGTGCCAGCAGCTTGGACCAGCGGGGGGTCGAGCAGTACTTC	CASSLDQRGVEQYF
TRBV7-2	-	TRBJ2-3	many	TGTGCCAGCAGCCCCGAGGGAGATACGCAGTATTTT	CASSPEGDTQYF
TRBV6-6	-	TRBJ2-6	-	TGTGCCAGCGGTCAAGGAGTCCCTGGGGCCAACGTCCTGACTTTC	CASGQGVPGANVLTF
TRBV5-6	-	TRBJ1-4	many	TGTGCCAGCAGCTACCAGGTCGCGGATGAAAAACTGTTTTTT	CASSYQVADEKLFF
TRBV5-1	-	TRBJ1-2	many	TGCGCCAGCAGCTTGGCGGGTGATGGCTACACCTTC	CASSLAGDGYTF
TRBV9	TRBD2	TRBJ2-1	-	TGTGCCAGCAGCGTAACGGGAGGCTCCTACAATGAGCAGTTCTTC	CASSVTGGSYNEQFF
TRBV7-9	-	TRBJ2-1	few	TGTGCCAGCAGCCGCGTCGGGGGAGTTCCCAATGAGCAGTTCTTC	CASSRVGGVPNEQFF
TRBV5-1	-	TRBJ1-4	many	TGCGCCAGCAGCCAACAGGTGACGAAGGAAAAACTGTTTTTT	CASSQQVTKEKLFF
TRBV5-4	-	TRBJ1-2	-	TGTGCCAGCAGCCCCGGAAGAGATTATGGCTACACCTTC	CASSPGRDYGYTF
TRBV7-7	-	TRBJ2-2	few	TGTGCCAGCAGCTTAGTGACGGGCACCGGGGAGCTGTTTTTT	CASSLVTGTGELFF
TRBV7-9	TRBD1	TRBJ2-6	many	TGTGCCAGCACCGGACAGGGGGCGGCCTCCGGGGCCAACGTCCTGACTTTC	CASTGQGAASGANVLTF
TRBV24-1	-	TRBJ2-2	few	TGTGCCACCAGTGAAGGGAACACCGGGGAGCTGTTTTTT	CATSEGNTGELFF
TRBV5-6	-	TRBJ2-5	many	TGTGCCAGCAGCCCAGGGACGATGCAAGAGACCCAGTACTTC	CASSPGTMQETQYF
TRBV27	-	TRBJ1-4	many	TGTGCCAGCAGTTTATGGGGGGCGAATGAAAAACTGTTTTTT	CASSLWGANEKLFF
TRBV20-1	-	TRBJ2-5	-	TGCAGTGCTAGAGATTTCAGTCTACAGGAGACCCAGTACTTC	CSARDFSLQETQYF
TRBV5-5	-	TRBJ2-3	-	TGTGCCAGCAGCCCGAGACTCCCTGGTACGCAGTATTTT	CASSPRLPGTQYF
TRBV4-3	-	TRBJ1-4	many	TGCGCCAGCAGCCAAGATGGTTTCGGCTCTCGAAAACTGTTTTTT	CASSQDGFGSRKLFF
TRBV7-9	-	TRBJ2-7	few	TGTGCCAGCAGCTTACTAGGCGGCTACGAGCAGTACTTC	CASSLLGGYEQYF
TRBV10-3	-	TRBJ2-3	many	TGTGCCATCAGCGAGTCGGTAGATACGCAGTATTTT	CAISESVDTQYF
TRBV7-3	-	TRBJ2-3	-	TGTGCCAGCAGCTCGGGGCCGCCGGGTACGCAGTATTTT	CASSSGPPGTQYF
TRBV4-3	-	TRBJ1-6	many	TGCGCCAGCAGCCAAGATGAAGGAGGCCTCCGGGGGCCCCTCCACTTT	CASSQDEGGLRGPLHF
TRBV18	-	TRBJ2-5	many	TGTGCCAGCTCAAGGGTGGACGAGACCCAGTACTTC	CASSRVDETQYF
TRBV3-1	-	TRBJ2-2	-	TGTGCCAGCAGCCAAGTACGTACCGGGGAGCTGTTTTTT	CASSQVRTGELFF
TRBV3-1	TRBD2	TRBJ2-3	-	TGTGCCAGCAGACCAACGTCTAGCGGGCGCACAGATACGCAGTATTTT	CASRPTSSGRTDTQYF
TRBV6-5	-	TRBJ1-1	-	TGTGCCAGCAGTTACTCGACACGGAACACTGAAGCTTTCTTT	CASSYSTRNTEAFF
TRBV2	-	TRBJ1-1	few	TGTGCCAGCAGTGAAGCGCTTCTGGGGGGGACTGAAGCTTTCTTT	CASSEALLGGTEAFF
TRBV7-9	-	TRBJ1-4	many	TGTGCCAGCACCCGTTTTAATGTTAATGAAAAACTGTTTTTT	CASTRFNVNEKLFF
TRBV4-3	TRBD1	TRBJ2-7	few	TGCGCCAGCAGCCCGAACTGGGACAGCCTGCAGTACTTC	CASSPNWDSLQYF
TRBV3-1	-	TRBJ2-1	-	TGTGCCAGCAGCCAAGTCTCGACAGTCTCCTACAATGAGCAGTTCTTC	CASSQVSTVSYNEQFF
TRBV7-9	-	TRBJ2-5	-	TGTGCCAGCAGTTGGCTGGGGGGCGATGGGACCCAGTACTTC	CASSWLGGDGTQYF
TRBV5-1	-	TRBJ2-2	few	TGCGCCAGCAGCGGAACCGGGACTGAGCTGTTTTTT	CASSGTGTELFF
TRBV12-3/TRBV12-4	-	TRBJ2-1	many	TGTGCCAGCAGGAGGGACAATGAGCAGTTCTTC	CASRRDNEQFF
TRBV6-5	-	TRBJ1-1	few	TGTGCCAGCAGTGGGGGTGGTCGGACTGAAGCTTTCTTT	CASSGGGRTEAFF
TRBV20-1	TRBD2	TRBJ2-3	-	TGCAGTGCTAGAGCGACTGTGGTCAGCGGGGGGCCGCCTAGCACAGATACGCAGTATTTT	CSARATVVSGGPPSTDTQYF